This is a list of T cell receptor beta chains from one sample in a study of OX40 agonist ivuxolimab in advanced cancers. The data were produced by immunoSEQ multiplex PCR, yet TCRdb's version contains in-frame clones alone and is incomplete. The profile shows some 77,000 clones, around 80% of them singletons. The sample in question was CD4+ or CD8+ T cells sorted from blood, obtained in a trial of the OX40 agonist ivuxolimab. These TCRs come from an adult with an advanced solid tumor such as melanoma, head and neck, liver or kidney cancer. The CDR3 runs from the conserved cysteine through the conserved F or W. A D gene is named only where the DNA matches it firmly. Rows give clone size only sometimes, using once, few, many, or a class for an expanded clone.

D gene: NA; V gene: TRBV15; J gene: TRBJ1-1; clone size: NA; CDR3 protein: CATSRDREGRSEAFF; CDR3 DNA: TGTGCCACCAGCAGAGATCGAGAGGGGAGGAGTGAAGCTTTCTTT
D gene: TRBD1; V gene: TRBV2; J gene: TRBJ2-5; clone size: once; CDR3 protein: CASSGDREETQYF; CDR3 DNA: TGTGCCAGCAGTGGTGACAGGGAAGAGACCCAGTACTTC
D gene: NA; V gene: TRBV19; J gene: TRBJ1-5; clone size: NA; CDR3 protein: CASTNQGTGNQPQHF; CDR3 DNA: TGTGCCAGTACTAACCAGGGGACGGGCAATCAGCCCCAGCATTTT
D gene: NA; V gene: TRBV7-7; J gene: TRBJ2-5; clone size: NA; CDR3 protein: CASSLEGGGLQETQYF; CDR3 DNA: TGTGCCAGCAGCTTAGAAGGCGGGGGCTTACAAGAGACCCAGTACTTC
D gene: NA; V gene: TRBV28; J gene: TRBJ1-2; clone size: once; CDR3 protein: CASRTGTDYGYTF; CDR3 DNA: TGTGCCAGCAGGACCGGGACGGACTATGGCTACACCTTC
D gene: NA; V gene: TRBV5-6; J gene: TRBJ2-1; clone size: NA; CDR3 protein: CASSLVAQRQFF; CDR3 DNA: TGTGCCAGCAGCTTGGTAGCCCAGAGGCAGTTCTTC
D gene: TRBD1; V gene: TRBV11-3; J gene: TRBJ2-3; clone size: NA; CDR3 protein: CASSPGQGVSTDTQYF; CDR3 DNA: TGTGCCAGCAGCCCCGGACAGGGGGTGAGCACAGATACGCAGTATTTT
D gene: NA; V gene: TRBV7-2; J gene: TRBJ1-5; clone size: NA; CDR3 protein: CASSPGGINQPQHF; CDR3 DNA: TGTGCCAGCAGCCCTGGGGGGATCAATCAGCCCCAGCATTTT
D gene: NA; V gene: TRBV7-2; J gene: TRBJ2-5; clone size: NA; CDR3 protein: CASSTGSGQETQYF; CDR3 DNA: TGTGCCAGCAGCACCGGGAGCGGCCAAGAGACCCAGTACTTC
D gene: NA; V gene: TRBV19; J gene: TRBJ1-5; clone size: few; CDR3 protein: CASSILDGNQPQHF; CDR3 DNA: TGTGCCAGTAGTATCTTGGATGGCAATCAGCCCCAGCATTTT
D gene: NA; V gene: TRBV5-4; J gene: TRBJ1-2; clone size: few; CDR3 protein: CASLPGVGNYGYTF; CDR3 DNA: TGTGCCAGCTTACCTGGGGTCGGAAACTATGGCTACACCTTC
D gene: NA; V gene: TRBV28; J gene: TRBJ2-4; clone size: NA; CDR3 protein: CASSGGGTLAKNIQYF; CDR3 DNA: TGTGCCAGCAGTGGAGGGGGCACCCTAGCCAAAAACATTCAGTACTTC
D gene: TRBD1; V gene: TRBV2; J gene: TRBJ1-2; clone size: few; CDR3 protein: CASSVPGQGPGYTF; CDR3 DNA: TGTGCCAGCAGTGTACCGGGACAGGGGCCTGGCTACACCTTC
D gene: NA; V gene: TRBV7-2; J gene: TRBJ2-6; clone size: NA; CDR3 protein: CASSQATGANVLTF; CDR3 DNA: TGTGCCAGCAGCCAGGCAACTGGGGCCAACGTCCTGACTTTC
D gene: TRBD1; V gene: TRBV6-4; J gene: TRBJ1-4; clone size: NA; CDR3 protein: CASSYRTGEKLFF; CDR3 DNA: TGTGCCAGCAGTTATCGGACAGGCGAAAAACTGTTTTTT
D gene: NA; V gene: TRBV27; J gene: TRBJ2-7; clone size: NA; CDR3 protein: CASSQSPRGEQYF; CDR3 DNA: TGTGCCAGCAGCCAATCCCCCCGTGGGGAGCAGTACTTC
D gene: TRBD1; V gene: TRBV5-1; J gene: TRBJ1-2; clone size: NA; CDR3 protein: CASGTGGYYGYTF; CDR3 DNA: TGCGCCAGCGGGACAGGGGGTTACTATGGCTACACCTTC
D gene: TRBD2; V gene: TRBV2; J gene: TRBJ2-2; clone size: NA; CDR3 protein: CASASGLAGGLTGELFF; CDR3 DNA: TGTGCCAGCGCGTCGGGACTAGCGGGGGGGCTCACCGGGGAGCTGTTTTTT
D gene: TRBD2; V gene: TRBV6-1; J gene: TRBJ2-1; clone size: NA; CDR3 protein: CASSAGLAGGNEQFF; CDR3 DNA: TGTGCCAGCAGTGCAGGACTAGCGGGAGGCAATGAGCAGTTCTTC
D gene: NA; V gene: TRBV12-5; J gene: TRBJ2-5; clone size: NA; CDR3 protein: CASGFRLQETQYF; CDR3 DNA: TGTGCTAGTGGTTTCAGACTCCAAGAGACCCAGTACTTC
D gene: NA; V gene: TRBV7-2; J gene: TRBJ2-7; clone size: once; CDR3 protein: CASSGRGPEQYF; CDR3 DNA: TGTGCCAGCAGTGGGCGGGGTCCCGAGCAGTACTTC
D gene: NA; V gene: TRBV7-9; J gene: TRBJ1-3; clone size: few; CDR3 protein: CASTTGGNSGNTIYF; CDR3 DNA: TGTGCCAGCACCACCGGGGGGAACTCTGGAAACACCATATATTTT
D gene: TRBD1; V gene: TRBV30; J gene: TRBJ2-7; clone size: few; CDR3 protein: CAWSGVTDRGPAYEQYF; CDR3 DNA: TGTGCCTGGAGTGGGGTTACAGACAGGGGGCCCGCCTACGAGCAGTACTTC
D gene: NA; V gene: TRBV14; J gene: TRBJ1-2; clone size: NA; CDR3 protein: CASSQDRLGYTF; CDR3 DNA: TGTGCCAGCAGCCAAGATAGGCTCGGCTACACCTTC
D gene: NA; V gene: TRBV7-2; J gene: TRBJ1-1; clone size: few; CDR3 protein: CASSLRGTEAFF; CDR3 DNA: TGTGCCAGCAGCTTAAGGGGCACTGAAGCTTTCTTT
D gene: TRBD2; V gene: TRBV7-9; J gene: TRBJ2-5; clone size: NA; CDR3 protein: CASSVRTSGRRGAQETQYF; CDR3 DNA: TGTGCCAGCAGCGTAAGGACTAGCGGGAGAAGGGGGGCCCAAGAGACCCAGTACTTC
D gene: TRBD1; V gene: TRBV5-1; J gene: TRBJ2-3; clone size: NA; CDR3 protein: CASSLGDRLTDTQYF; CDR3 DNA: TGCGCCAGCAGCTTGGGGGACAGATTAACAGATACGCAGTATTTT
D gene: NA; V gene: TRBV28; J gene: TRBJ1-1; clone size: NA; CDR3 protein: CASSSLGPGSPEAFF; CDR3 DNA: TGTGCCAGCAGTTCTTTGGGGCCAGGATCCCCTGAAGCTTTCTTT